The rows below give T cell receptor beta chains drawn from one sample of a study of cytomegalovirus exposure and HLA in healthy donors. Libraries were prepared by immunoSEQ multiplex PCR; TCRdb keeps only in-frame clonotypes and omits some of them. In all, the sample yields roughly 100,000 clones. Sequencing used PBMCs. The receptors stem from a middle-aged man in good health and CMV-seronegative. Each CDR3 is given with its conserved first and last residue. The D gene is left open where the match is weak.

j_call d_call cdr3_length v_call cdr3_aa cdr3_nt
TRBJ2-1 TRBD2 14 TRBV7-2 CASSLTGTSYEQFF TGTGCCAGCAGCTTAACCGGGACTAGTTATGAGCAGTTCTTC
TRBJ1-4 NA 17 TRBV4-3 CASSQDLAKTGNEKLFF TGCGCCAGCAGCCAAGATTTGGCGAAAACAGGGAATGAAAAACTGTTTTTT
TRBJ1-5 NA 13 TRBV28 CASSGDISGPQHF TGTGCCAGCAGCGGGGACATCTCTGGACCCCAGCATTTT
TRBJ2-3 NA 14 TRBV5-1 CASSAGTPTDTQYF TGCGCCAGCAGCGCTGGGACTCCTACAGATACGCAGTATTTT
TRBJ2-7 NA 19 TRBV28 CASSLFVLSRGTSIYEQYF TGTGCCAGCAGTTTATTTGTATTGAGTCGGGGGACTTCCATTTACGAGCAGTACTTC
TRBJ1-5 TRBD1 15 TRBV6-5 CASSTGQGFDQPQHF TGTGCCAGCAGTACCGGACAGGGATTCGATCAGCCCCAGCATTTT
TRBJ1-2 TRBD1 19 TRBV4-3 CASSQDRETGFALSRGYTF TGCGCCAGCAGCCAAGATAGAGAGACAGGGTTTGCTCTCTCTAGGGGCTACACCTTC
TRBJ1-1 NA 14 TRBV4-1 CASSTPDRNTEAFF TGCGCCAGCAGCACGCCCGACAGGAACACTGAAGCTTTCTTT
TRBJ2-2 NA 19 TRBV7-9 CASSSTVGRRGFSTGELFF TGTGCCAGCAGCTCGACCGTCGGTAGAAGGGGCTTTAGCACCGGGGAGCTGTTTTTT
TRBJ1-4 NA 14 TRBV6-1 CASSPRSPEGKLFF TGTGCCAGCAGCCCTCGGTCGCCGGAGGGAAAACTGTTTTTT
TRBJ1-2 TRBD1 14 TRBV6-5 CASSQTGGASGYTF TGTGCCAGCAGCCAGACAGGGGGCGCGTCTGGCTACACCTTC
TRBJ2-7 NA 14 TRBV7-9 CASSLKINPYEQYF TGTGCCAGCAGCTTAAAGATAAACCCCTACGAGCAGTACTTC
TRBJ1-1 TRBD1 16 TRBV28 CASSRPEQGASREAFF TGTGCCAGCAGCCGCCCAGAACAGGGGGCTTCACGGGAAGCTTTCTTT
TRBJ2-7 TRBD1 12 TRBV5-5 CATGTGNYEQYF TGTGCCACAGGGACAGGGAACTACGAGCAGTACTTC
TRBJ2-3 NA 16 TRBV29-1 CSVGRIASGGTDTQYF TGCAGCGTTGGAAGGATAGCGTCCGGGGGCACAGATACGCAGTATTTT
TRBJ1-2 TRBD1 12 TRBV19 CASNGQVGGYTF TGTGCCAGCAACGGACAGGTTGGTGGCTACACCTTC
TRBJ1-1 TRBD1 17 TRBV30 CAWSTPTGEEGSTEAFF TGTGCCTGGAGTACCCCGACAGGGGAGGAGGGAAGCACTGAAGCTTTCTTT
TRBJ2-7 TRBD1 14 TRBV2 CASNGQEPTGEQYF TGTGCCAGCAACGGACAGGAACCTACTGGGGAGCAGTACTTC
TRBJ2-7 TRBD2 17 TRBV11-2 CASSLALAGGLEGEQYF TGTGCCAGCAGCTTAGCCCTAGCGGGAGGCCTGGAGGGCGAGCAGTACTTC
TRBJ2-3 TRBD2 16 TRBV11-2 CASSLDERGQTDTQYF TGTGCCAGCAGCTTAGATGAGCGGGGGCAAACAGATACGCAGTATTTT
TRBJ1-2 NA 11 TRBV6-5 CASTGGYGYTF TGTGCCAGCACGGGGGGCTATGGCTACACCTTC
TRBJ2-2 NA 13 TRBV27 CASRRISTGELFF TGTGCCAGCAGGAGGATAAGCACCGGGGAGCTGTTTTTT
TRBJ2-1 TRBD2 16 TRBV13 CASSLSGLAGYNEQFF TGTGCCAGCAGCTTAAGCGGGCTAGCGGGCTACAATGAGCAGTTCTTC
TRBJ2-5 NA 14 TRBV11-3 CASSPAGRIQTQYF TGTGCCAGCAGCCCCGCAGGCCGCATTCAGACCCAGTACTTC